This T cell receptor (beta chain) originates from a study of blood T cell repertoires in COVID-19. Study context: Acute-phase and convalescent COVID-19 samples originated in the United States, Italy and Spain. T cells, B-cell-depleted T cells, or PBMCs provided the cDNA or gDNA that served as material.

Authors' data handling: Estimated nucleated cell counts came from reference gene primer amplification. Assay used: immunoSEQ multiplex PCR; TCRdb lists only in-frame clones, some missing. The V and J calls and clone size are taken from that table; D and trimming were inferred from the DNA. The data show 45,000 to 60,000 clones, around 83% seen once. Specimen: peripheral blood. This TCR was sampled from a human donor with acute or convalescent COVID-19. The donor label of this sample is uncertain.

CDR3 DNA sequence: TGTGCCTGGAGAGTCTCCGGGGGGGAGCTGTTTTTT. Protein: CAWRVSGGELFF. This chain joins TRBV30 and TRBJ2-2, with no clear D. V lost 3 bases, J lost 8 bases, and 10 bases lay in between. CDR3 length equals 12 residues. Per germline, CDR1 GTSNPN and CDR2 SVGIG (reference sequence).